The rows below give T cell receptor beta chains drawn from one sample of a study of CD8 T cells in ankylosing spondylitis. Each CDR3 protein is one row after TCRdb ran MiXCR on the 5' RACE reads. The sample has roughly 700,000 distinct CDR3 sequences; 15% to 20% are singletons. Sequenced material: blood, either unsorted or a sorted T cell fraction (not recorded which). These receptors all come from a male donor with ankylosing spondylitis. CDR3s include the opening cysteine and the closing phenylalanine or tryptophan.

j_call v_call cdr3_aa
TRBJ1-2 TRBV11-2 CASSFLNRGSWGYTF
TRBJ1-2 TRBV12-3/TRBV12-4 CASSLQWQNYGYTF
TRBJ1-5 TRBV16 CASSQFSQGNQPQHF
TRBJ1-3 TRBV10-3 CAAQGDSSGNTIYF
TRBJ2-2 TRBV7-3 CASSLLARGTGELFF
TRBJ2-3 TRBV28 CASLDRGPDTQYF
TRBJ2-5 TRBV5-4 CASSSTVQETQYF
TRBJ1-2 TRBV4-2 CASSQGTGRYGYTF
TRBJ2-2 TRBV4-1 CASSQARGSKGNTGELFF
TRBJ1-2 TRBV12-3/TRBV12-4 CASRQGPSAYGYTF
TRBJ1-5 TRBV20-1 CSAPLTGYSNQAQHF
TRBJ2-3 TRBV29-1 CSVVAGSTDTQYF
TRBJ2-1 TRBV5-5 CASSQLASRSYNEQFF
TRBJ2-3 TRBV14 CASSQDGGRLGDDTQYF
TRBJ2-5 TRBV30 CAWSVGRLQETQYF
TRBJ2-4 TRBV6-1 CASSPRDSSVSKNIQYF
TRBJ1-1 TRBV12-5 CASEPGDMNTEAFF
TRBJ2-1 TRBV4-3 CASSQEKYNEQFF
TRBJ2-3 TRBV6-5 CASSSLDRVTDTQYF
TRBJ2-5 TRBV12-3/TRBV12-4 CASNAGTGGTQYF
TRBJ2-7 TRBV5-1 CASSSIPGSEQYF
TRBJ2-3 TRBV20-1 CSAGGSGGWDTQYF
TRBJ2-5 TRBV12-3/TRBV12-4 CASSERGGSQETQYF
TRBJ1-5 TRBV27 CASSLSAGDGWQPQHF
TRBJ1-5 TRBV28 CASSKTGVGNQPQHF
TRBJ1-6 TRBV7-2 CASSLMAWGENSPLHF
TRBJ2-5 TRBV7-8 CASSKGLAGGNQETQYF
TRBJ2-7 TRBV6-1 CASSHQTGKRIYEQYF
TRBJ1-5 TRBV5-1 CASSLDMGNNQPQHF
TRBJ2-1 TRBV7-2 CASSLSTSRMGNEQFF
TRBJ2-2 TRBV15 CATSREPRTGDSGELFF
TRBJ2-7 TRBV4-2 CASSQEGGHPYEQYF
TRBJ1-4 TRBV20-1 CSAEQTGFNEKLFF
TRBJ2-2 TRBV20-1 CSATSGRPGTGELFF
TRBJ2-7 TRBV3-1 CASSSRTSGIAYEQYF
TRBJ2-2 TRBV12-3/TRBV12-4 CASSPQGSTGELFF
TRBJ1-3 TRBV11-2 CASSTGQGLGNTIYF
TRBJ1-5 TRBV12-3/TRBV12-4 CASSPRGGTGSGNQPQHF
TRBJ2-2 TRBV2 CASSESSSGELFF
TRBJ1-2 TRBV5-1 CASSLNNRGVNYGYTF
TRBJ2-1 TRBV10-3 CAVRKRDNEQFF
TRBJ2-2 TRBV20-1 CSARDSGGRGHTGELFF
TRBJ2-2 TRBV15 CATSRTQGLNTGELFF
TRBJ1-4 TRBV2 CASSEEGAWEKLFF
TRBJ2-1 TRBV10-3 CAIAEGLLYNEQFF
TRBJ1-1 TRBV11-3 CASSRQLGTEAFF